The 22 T cell receptor beta chains presented below share a single source sample, sequenced in a study of blood T cell repertoires in COVID-19. Here immunoSEQ multiplex PCR was the method, and the copy in TCRdb shows in-frame clones only, minus some. The sample consists of 260,000 or so clones, around 82% of them appearing once. What was sequenced was peripheral blood. These receptors all stem from a man of 80 years or more with acute or convalescent COVID-19.

In this sample, this clone turned up a few times. The chain couples TRBV4-1 to TRBJ1-3, with D tentatively TRBD1 (5 bases). The CDR3 has 15 residues. From germline, CDR1 is MGHRA and CDR2 YSYEKL. V was clipped by 1 base and J by 0 bases, with 7 bases between them. CDR3 residues: CASSQVQGSGNTIYF. Here the CDR3 DNA reads TGCGCCAGCAGCCAAGTGCAGGGCTCTGGAAACACCATATATTTT.

The chain employs TRBV29-1 and TRBJ2-5; TRBD1 is a possible D gene (6 bases). This CDR3 is built from 13 residues. Germline lookup yields CDR1 SQVTM and CDR2 ANQGSEA. Trimming cost V 6 bases and J 1 base, with 12 bases left between them. Here the CDR3 DNA reads TGCAGCGTGGCCACAGGGACCCAAGAGACCCAGTACTTC. It specifies CSVATGTQETQYF. Supplemented by reference TRBV29-1 and TRBJ2-5, the full variable domain reads SAVISQKPSRDICQRGTSLTIQCQVDSQVTMMFWYRQQPGQSLTLIATANQGSEATYESGFVIDKFPISRPNLTFSTLTVSNMSPEDSSIYLCSVATGTQETQYFGPGTRLLVL.

This clone was found a few times. V and J are TRBV3-1 (or the pseudogene TRBV3-2) and TRBJ2-1; 8 nucleotides align to TRBD2. CDR1 and CDR2 from the germline V gene are LGHDT and YNNKEL (reference sequence). J lost 4 bases, V lost 1 base, and 6 bases had no gene match. The CDR3 totals 16 residues. DNA for the CDR3: TGTGCCAGCAGCCAAGGACCTAGCGGGCTTTACAATGAGCAGTTCTTC. Protein sequence: CASSQGPSGLYNEQFF.

The chain joins TRBV21-1 to TRBJ2-3; the table's D call of TRBD2 was not tested on the DNA. TRBV21-1 is a pseudogene segment. This CDR3 has 18 residues. CDR3 loop: CASSQNGGLAGVRDTQYF. The CDR3 DNA follows: TGTGCCAGCAGCCAAAACGGGGGACTAGCGGGAGTTCGAGATACGCAGTATTTT.

This clone was counted a single time. This chain links TRBV29-1 with TRBJ2-7, with D perhaps TRBD1 (8 bases). The CDR3 has 14 residues. Germline loops: CDR1 SQVTM, CDR2 ANQGSEA. V gave up 6 bases and J gave up 2 bases, with 17 bases separating them. Here the CDR3 DNA reads TGCAGCGTGGGAGGGACAGGAGCAGCCTACGAGCAGTACTTC. Amino acids: CSVGGTGAAYEQYF.

This clone was seen a handful of times. CDR3 residues: CASSHPTGQVAFF. In nucleotides, the CDR3 is TGTGCCAGCAGTCACCCGACAGGGCAGGTCGCTTTCTTT. The genes are TRBV28 and TRBJ1-1, with 7 bases fitting TRBD1. Per the germline V gene, CDR1 is MDHEN and CDR2 is SYDVKM. Trimming took 5 bases from V and 11 from J; bases not matched to a gene: 11. CDR3 length: 13 amino acids.

The chain uses TRBV6-1 and TRBJ1-5; TRBD1 matches at 8 bases. Per germline, CDR1 MNHNS and CDR2 SASEGT. The ends lost 2 bases at V and 7 bases at J; junction bases unmatched: 7. CDR3 length: 15 amino acids. CDR3 protein: CASSEMDRVRQPQHF. The CDR3 DNA is TGTGCCAGCAGTGAAATGGACAGGGTACGACAGCCCCAGCATTTT.

The V gene is TRBV19, the J gene TRBJ2-7; the match to TRBD1 covers 7 bases. This CDR3 has 15 residues. Germline V gene data show CDR1 as LNHDA and CDR2 as SQIVND (reference sequence). V lost 8 bases to trimming and J lost 2 bases; unmatched junction nucleotides: 12. The CDR3 sequence is CASQRTGTIPYEQYF. In DNA, the CDR3 is TGTGCCAGTCAGAGGACAGGCACTATTCCCTACGAGCAGTACTTC.

The rearrangement links TRBV15 to TRBJ2-5; 7 bases line up with TRBD2. Trimming took 0 bases from V and 4 from J; bases not matched to a gene: 5. CDR3 length: 15 residues. Germline V CDR1 and CDR2: LNHNV, YYDKDF (reference sequence). Here the CDR3 DNA reads TGTGCCACCAGCAGAGATGGGAGGGCGGGAGAGACCCAGTACTTC. Protein product: CATSRDGRAGETQYF.

The rearrangement joins TRBV7-6 to TRBJ2-6; D is possibly TRBD1 (5 bases). Looked up from germline, CDR1 is SGHVS and CDR2 is FNYEAQ. The V end was cut by 1 base, the J end by 2 bases, with 12 bases between. The CDR3 spans 17 residues. The CDR3 region is CASSLVDSWAGANVLTF. The CDR3 DNA follows: TGTGCCAGCAGCTTAGTCGACAGTTGGGCTGGGGCCAACGTCCTGACTTTC.

V gene TRBV3-1 (or the pseudogene TRBV3-2) combines with J gene TRBJ1-2; D unclear. The CDR3 runs to 13 residues. V was clipped by 4 bases and J by 4 bases, with 10 bases between them. Germline V gives CDR1 LGHDT, CDR2 YNNKEL (reference sequence). The DNA of the CDR3 is TGTGCCAGCAGCCCCGGACTGATCTATGGCTACACCTTC. Its protein product is CASSPGLIYGYTF.

The chain combines TRBV4-1 with TRBJ2-2, with D uncertain. Trimming stripped 3 bases from V and 2 bases from J, with 16 bases between. Germline values: CDR1 MGHRA, CDR2 YSYEKL. The CDR3 length is 17 residues. The CDR3 sequence is CASSQAVVTLNTGELFF. The CDR3 DNA follows: TGCGCCAGCAGCCAGGCGGTAGTAACCTTAAACACCGGGGAGCTGTTTTTT.

This rearrangement joins TRBV18 to TRBJ1-1; unclear D gene. The CDR3 contains 14 residues. Per germline, CDR1 KGHSH and CDR2 LQKENI. Trimming cost V 1 base and J 4 bases, with 10 bases left between them. The CDR3 spells CASSPRPGFTEAFF. The CDR3 DNA follows: TGTGCCAGCTCACCACGTCCGGGGTTCACTGAAGCTTTCTTT.

The J gene is TRBJ2-1, the V gene TRBV28, with D possibly being TRBD1 (6 bases). Germline assignment: CDR1 MDHEN and CDR2 SYDVKM. CDR3 size: 16 residues. V was cut by 1 base and J by 7 bases, with 17 bases left in between. DNA of the CDR3: TGTGCCAGCAGTTTATTTACAGGCGCAAGGGGGAATGAGCAGTTCTTC. Translation gives CASSLFTGARGNEQFF.

The chain is built from TRBV19 and TRBJ2-3; D might be TRBD1 (6 bases). V was cut by 1 base and J by 9 bases, with 11 bases left in between. The germline V gene encodes CDR1 LNHDA and CDR2 SQIVND (reference sequence). The CDR3 extends over 13 amino acids. The DNA for the CDR3 is TGTGCCAGTAGTATAGGTGGACAGCTGACGCAGTATTTT. Translating gives CASSIGGQLTQYF.

Concerning this clone: This sample includes further DNA sequences coding for the same CDR3. This chain uses TRBV30 with TRBJ1-6; D is undetermined. Between the trimmed V and J ends, which lost 1 base and 7 bases, there was a span of 11 bases. The length of the CDR3 is 14 residues. Germline lookup yields CDR1 GTSNPN and CDR2 SVGIG (reference sequence). In nucleotides, the CDR3 is TGTGCCTGGAGTGCCGGAGGGAGGAATTCACCCCTCCACTTT. Its translation: CAWSAGGRNSPLHF.

The chain carries TRBV7-2 and TRBJ2-3; 7 bases align to TRBD1. V lost 9 bases, J lost 2 bases, and 5 bases stayed unmatched. The CDR3 is 13 amino acids. CDR1 and CDR2 from the germline V gene are SGHTA and FQGNSA. CDR3 sequence (DNA): TGTGCCAGTCCGGGACAGAACACAGATACGCAGTATTTT. Translated, it gives CASPGQNTDTQYF.

This clone appeared a single time. The genes are TRBV19 and TRBJ2-7, with 7 bases that match TRBD1. J gave up 4 bases and V 5 bases, and 8 bases lay outside the gene matches. The CDR3 runs 14 residues. Germline values: CDR1 LNHDA, CDR2 SQIVND (reference sequence). CDR3 nucleotide sequence: TGTGCCAGTAGTCCCCCGGGACAGCTATACGAGCAGTACTTC. Translating gives CASSPPGQLYEQYF.

The chain links TRBV14 to TRBJ2-1; the match to TRBD2 covers 8 bases. Germline trimming cut 4 bases from V and 2 bases from J; bases unmatched to any gene: 4. Germline assignment: CDR1 SGHDN and CDR2 FVKESK. CDR3 length: 15 amino acids. The CDR3 region has the DNA TGTGCCAGCAGCCCCCAAGCGGGAGCCTACAATGAGCAGTTCTTC. This translates into CASSPQAGAYNEQFF.

DNA of the CDR3: TGCGCCAGCAGCCCTGGACTAGCGGGAGTTAGGGATGAGCAGTTCTTC. Translation: CASSPGLAGVRDEQFF. The chain has TRBV5-1 and TRBJ2-1, with 13 bases lining up with TRBD2. The V gene's germline CDR1 is SGHRS and CDR2 YFSETQ. V gave up 4 bases and J gave up 8 bases; unmatched junction bases: 9. CDR3 length equals 16 residues.

This chain joins TRBV5-1 and TRBJ2-7, with D possibly TRBD2 on 6 matching bases. Germline assignment: CDR1 SGHRS and CDR2 YFSETQ. The CDR3 spans 13 residues. V lost 6 bases and J lost 5, with 15 bases in between. The DNA of the CDR3 is TGCGCCAGCAATGGCGGGAACGCTGACGAGCAGTACTTC. Translating gives CASNGGNADEQYF. The full variable domain, completed using reference TRBV5-1 and TRBJ2-7, is KAGVTQTPRYLIKTRGQQVTLSCSPISGHRSVSWYQQTPGQGLQFLFEYFSETQRNKGNFPGRFSGRQFSNSRSEMNVSTLELGDSALYLCASNGGNADEQYFGPGTRLTVT.

In this sample, this clone turned up a few times. This chain's CDR3 is CASSSGTAYGYTF. As DNA, the CDR3 is TGTGCCAGCAGCTCCGGGACAGCGTATGGCTACACCTTC. The chain carries TRBV13 and TRBJ1-2, with 7 bases that match TRBD1. The CDR3 has 13 residues. Germline-derived CDR1 and CDR2 are PRHDT and FYEKMQ (reference sequence). The J segment lost 5 bases and the V segment lost 4 bases, leaving 4 bases of the junction unmatched.